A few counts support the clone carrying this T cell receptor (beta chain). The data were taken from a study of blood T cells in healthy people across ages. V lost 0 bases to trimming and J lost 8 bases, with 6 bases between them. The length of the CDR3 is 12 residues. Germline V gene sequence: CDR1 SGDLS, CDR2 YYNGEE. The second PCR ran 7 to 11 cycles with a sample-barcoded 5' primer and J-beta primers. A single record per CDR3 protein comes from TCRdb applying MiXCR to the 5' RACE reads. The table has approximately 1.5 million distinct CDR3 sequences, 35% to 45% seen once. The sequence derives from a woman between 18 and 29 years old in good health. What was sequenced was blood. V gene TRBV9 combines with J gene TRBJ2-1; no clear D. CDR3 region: CASSVVGHEQFF. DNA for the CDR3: TGTGCCAGCAGCGTAGTGGGCCATGAGCAGTTCTTC.